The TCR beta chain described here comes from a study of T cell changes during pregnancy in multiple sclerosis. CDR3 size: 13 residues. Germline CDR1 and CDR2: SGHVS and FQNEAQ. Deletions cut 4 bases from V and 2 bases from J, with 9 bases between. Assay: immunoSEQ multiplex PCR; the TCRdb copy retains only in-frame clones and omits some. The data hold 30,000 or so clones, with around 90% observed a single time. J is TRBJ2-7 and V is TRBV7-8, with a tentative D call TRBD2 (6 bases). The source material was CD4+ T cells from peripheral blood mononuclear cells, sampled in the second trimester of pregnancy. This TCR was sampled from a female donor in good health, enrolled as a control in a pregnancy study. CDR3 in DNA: TGTGCCAGCAGCTATGCTAGCGCCTACGAGCAGTACTTC. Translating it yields CASSYASAYEQYF.